The subject of this entry is one TCR beta chain. Its specificity is unknown. The data were taken from a study of glioma-infiltrating T cells after dendritic cell vaccination. Study in general: Patients had newly diagnosed or recurrent glioblastoma and received dendritic cell vaccines. At biweekly intervals, patients got three intradermal dendritic cell vaccine injections.

Using immunoSEQ multiplex PCR, the repertoire was profiled, and TCRdb retains in-frame clones only, with some absent. The data contain under 130,000 clones, roughly 90% of them singletons. Stated time point: after dendritic cell vaccination, including at tumor progression/relapse. Study conclusions and caveats: Estimated pretreatment TIL content predicted outcome after dendritic cell vaccination. Only a small number of patients had complete blood and tumor samples.

The sample in question was blood, obtained after dendritic cell vaccination. The receptor's source is a human donor with glioblastoma.

For the CDR3, the DNA is TGTGCCAGCTCAGCCGGGACAGGGGGCGCCCAGCCCCAGCATTTT. Its protein product is CASSAGTGGAQPQHF. The chain recombines TRBV18 with TRBJ1-5; 12 bases map to TRBD1. The CDR3 is 15 residues long. V lost 5 bases and J lost 7; bases outside the gene matches: 6. Germline lookup yields CDR1 KGHSH and CDR2 LQKENI. Full variable domain (remainder filled in from reference TRBV18 and TRBJ1-5): NAGVMQNPRHLVRRRGQEARLRCSPMKGHSHVYWYRQLPEEGLKFMVYLQKENIIDESGMPKERFSAEFPKEGPSILRIQQVVRGDSAAYFCASSAGTGGAQPQHFGDGTRLSIL.